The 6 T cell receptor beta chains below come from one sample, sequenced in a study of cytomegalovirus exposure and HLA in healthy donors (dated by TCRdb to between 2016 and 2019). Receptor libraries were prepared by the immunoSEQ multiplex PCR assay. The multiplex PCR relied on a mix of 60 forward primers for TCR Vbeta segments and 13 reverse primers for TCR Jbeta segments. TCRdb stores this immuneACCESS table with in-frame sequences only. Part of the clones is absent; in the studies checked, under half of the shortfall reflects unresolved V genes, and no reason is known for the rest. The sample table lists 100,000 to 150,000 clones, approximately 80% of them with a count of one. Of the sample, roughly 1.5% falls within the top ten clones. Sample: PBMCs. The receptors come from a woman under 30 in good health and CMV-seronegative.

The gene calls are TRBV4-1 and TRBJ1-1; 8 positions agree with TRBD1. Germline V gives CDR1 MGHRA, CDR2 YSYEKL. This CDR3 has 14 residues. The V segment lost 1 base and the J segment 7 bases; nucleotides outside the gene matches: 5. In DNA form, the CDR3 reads TGCGCCAGCAGCCAAGCCTTTGACAGGGGTGAAGCTTTCTTT. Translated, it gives CASSQAFDRGEAFF.

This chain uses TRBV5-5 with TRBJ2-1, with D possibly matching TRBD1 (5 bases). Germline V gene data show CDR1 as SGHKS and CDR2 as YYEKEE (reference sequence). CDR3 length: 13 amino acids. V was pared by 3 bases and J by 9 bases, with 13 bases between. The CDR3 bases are TGTGCCAGCAGCTCCGGACAATTCGGTGAGCAGTTCTTC. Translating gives CASSSGQFGEQFF.

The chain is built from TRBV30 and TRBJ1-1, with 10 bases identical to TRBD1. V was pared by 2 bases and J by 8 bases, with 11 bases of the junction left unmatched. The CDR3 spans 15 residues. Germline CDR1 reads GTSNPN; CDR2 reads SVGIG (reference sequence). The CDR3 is CAWSPHGTGDPEAFF. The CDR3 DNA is TGTGCCTGGAGTCCTCACGGGACAGGGGACCCCGAAGCTTTCTTT.

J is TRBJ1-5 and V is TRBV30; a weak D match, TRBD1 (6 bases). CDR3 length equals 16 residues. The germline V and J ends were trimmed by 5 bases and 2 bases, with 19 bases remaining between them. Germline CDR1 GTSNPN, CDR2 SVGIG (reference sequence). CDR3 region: CAWPDRSGFGNQPQHF. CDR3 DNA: TGTGCCTGGCCTGACAGGTCGGGTTTTGGCAATCAGCCCCAGCATTTT. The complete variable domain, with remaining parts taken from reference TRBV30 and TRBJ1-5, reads SQTIHQWPATLVQPVGSPLSLECTVEGTSNPNLYWYRQAAGRGLQLLFYSVGIGQISSEVPQNLSASRPQDRQFILSSKKLLLSDSGFYLCAWPDRSGFGNQPQHFGDGTRLSIL.

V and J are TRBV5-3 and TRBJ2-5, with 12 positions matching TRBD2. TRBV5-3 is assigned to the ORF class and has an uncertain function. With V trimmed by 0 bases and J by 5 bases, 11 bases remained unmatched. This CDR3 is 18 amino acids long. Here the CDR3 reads CARSLARLAGGPEETQYF. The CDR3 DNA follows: TGTGCCAGAAGCTTGGCCAGGCTAGCGGGAGGGCCTGAGGAGACCCAGTACTTC.

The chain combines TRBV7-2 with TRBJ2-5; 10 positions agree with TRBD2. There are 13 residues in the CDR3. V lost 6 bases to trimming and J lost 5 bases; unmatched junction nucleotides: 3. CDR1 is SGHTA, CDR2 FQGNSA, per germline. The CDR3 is CASSSGRYETQYF. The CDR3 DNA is TGTGCCAGCAGTAGCGGGAGGTATGAGACCCAGTACTTC.